This is a list of T cell receptor beta chains from one sample in a study of beta chain features in type 1 diabetes. Assay: immunoSEQ multiplex PCR; the TCRdb copy retains only in-frame clones and omits some. The sample includes about 290,000 clones, under 8.5% seen only once; the top ten take over 0.8%. What was sequenced was central memory CD4+ T cells from blood. These receptors were obtained from a woman aged 18-30 years in good health. Both conserved end residues are trimmed from each CDR3. The D gene is left open where the match is weak. Clone size is shown for a subset of rows, as once, few, many or a class of expanded clone.

clone_size j_call d_call cdr3_length v_call cdr3_aa
few TRBJ2-5 - 8 TRBV25-1 ASRGETQY
- TRBJ1-5 TRBD1 12 TRBV4-1 ASSRDRGTEPQH
many TRBJ2-2 TRBD2 14 TRBV11-2 ASSLLLAGGSGELF
many TRBJ1-1 - 10 TRBV7-9 ASSQRGSEAF
- TRBJ1-1 - 12 TRBV6-1 ASSVLRGPTEAF
- TRBJ2-1 - 13 TRBV29-1 SVALGPSSYNEQF
- TRBJ1-6 TRBD1 12 TRBV2 ASRMDRANSPLH
- TRBJ2-7 - 12 TRBV7-7 ASSANSGLDEQY
few TRBJ1-6 - 13 TRBV28 ASRPGQSYNSPLH
- TRBJ2-1 TRBD2 12 TRBV6-5 ASTHGGFGNEQF